The 25 T cell receptor beta chains below were found in one sample sequenced in a study of OX40 agonist ivuxolimab in advanced cancers. Some clones are missing from TCRdb's copy, which holds only in-frame ones; the method was immunoSEQ multiplex PCR. The data contain about 79,000 clones, roughly 87% of them singletons. The source material was CD4+ or CD8+ T cells sorted from blood, sampled in a trial of the OX40 agonist ivuxolimab. Every receptor here comes from an adult with an advanced solid tumor such as melanoma, head and neck, liver or kidney cancer.

The chain links TRBV7-2 to TRBJ1-1; D perhaps matches TRBD1 (5 bases). CDR1 is SGHTA and CDR2 is FQGNSA in the germline V gene. There are 14 residues in the CDR3. The ends were cut back, 5 bases at V and 1 base at J, with 11 bases in the middle. The CDR3 nucleotides read TGTGCCAGCAGCACAAGACAGCCGAACACTGAAGCTTTCTTT. Encoded protein: CASSTRQPNTEAFF.

The chain combines TRBV30 with TRBJ1-5; D call uncertain. This CDR3 is 13 amino acids long. V dropped 4 bases and J dropped 5 bases, with 12 bases sitting between them. The germline gives CDR1 GTSNPN, CDR2 SVGIG (reference sequence). CDR3 coding DNA: TGTGCCTGGAAGGAGGGAAATTATCAGCCCCAGCATTTT. Its protein product is CAWKEGNYQPQHF.

This clone was observed once. The V call is TRBV28, the J call TRBJ2-1; 7 positions match TRBD1. The CDR3 contains 14 residues. Germline V gives CDR1 MDHEN, CDR2 SYDVKM. Trimming at V came to 8 bases and at J to 6 bases, leaving 10 bases not matched to a gene. The DNA for the CDR3 is TGTGCCAGCGGCCCGACAGGGCGGAGCAATGAGCAGTTCTTC. As protein: CASGPTGRSNEQFF.

V and J are TRBV5-8 and TRBJ1-1, with D uncertain. V was pared by 0 bases and J by 0 bases, with 3 bases between. The CDR3 loop spans 13 amino acids. Germline values: CDR1 SGHTS, CDR2 YDEGEE. Here the CDR3 reads CASSLGVNTEAFF. Written as DNA, the CDR3 is TGTGCCAGCAGCTTGGGGGTGAACACTGAAGCTTTCTTT.

V and J are TRBV6-1 and TRBJ2-7; D unresolved. The ends were cut back, 4 bases at V and 6 bases at J, with 10 bases in the middle. This CDR3 comprises 12 residues. Germline V lookup: CDR1 MNHNS, CDR2 SASEGT. CDR3 sequence (DNA): TGTGCCAGCAGTGCAAGGGTTTTCGAGCAGTACGTC. Translated: CASSARVFEQYV.

The chain uses TRBV6-5 and TRBJ1-1, with D maybe TRBD1 (5 bases). Trimming left V 2 bases short and J 5 bases short, with 15 bases between. Germline V gives CDR1 MNHEY, CDR2 SVGAGI. The CDR3 sequence is 15 residues long. DNA of the CDR3: TGTGCCAGCAGTTACGGATTGGGGGTTTGGACTGAAGCTTTCTTT. Amino acid sequence: CASSYGLGVWTEAFF.

V is TRBV5-8 and J is TRBJ1-2, with 10 bases matching TRBD1. Germline CDR1 and CDR2: SGHTS and YDEGEE. This CDR3 region has 16 residues. The trim removed 2 bases at V and 4 bases at J, leaving 8 bases unmatched. Here the CDR3 reads CASSLRTGGFTYGYTF. The CDR3 bases are TGTGCCAGCAGCTTACGGACAGGGGGTTTCACCTATGGCTACACCTTC.

The V call is TRBV11-1, the J call TRBJ1-4, with D maybe TRBD1 (6 bases). Germline V CDR1 and CDR2: SGHAT, FQDESV (reference sequence). The CDR3 loop spans 14 amino acids. Trimming took 4 bases from V and 6 from J, leaving 12 bases between them. The CDR3: CASSSWTDDEKLFF. CDR3 sequence (DNA): TGTGCCAGCAGCTCATGGACAGACGATGAAAAACTGTTTTTT.

The chain couples TRBV11-2 to TRBJ2-7, with D unclear. Trimming removed 2 bases from V and 2 bases from J, with 13 bases in between. This CDR3 contains 15 residues. Germline V gene sequence: CDR1 SGHAT, CDR2 FQNNGV. CDR3 sequence reads: CASSLHAGPTYEQYV. Here the CDR3 DNA reads TGTGCCAGCAGCTTACACGCCGGGCCCACCTACGAGCAGTACGTC.

This sequence joins TRBV4-1 and TRBJ1-5; the D is unclear. V lost 4 bases and J lost 5, with 15 bases in between. Per germline, CDR1 MGHRA and CDR2 YSYEKL. The CDR3 covers 15 residues. The CDR3, as DNA: TGCGCCAGCAGCCGGACCGGGTCGGTTGATCAGCCCCAGCATTTT. Translated: CASSRTGSVDQPQHF.

The gene calls are TRBV7-4 and TRBJ2-7; D unclear. Germline V gene lookup returns CDR1 SGHVT and CDR2 SQSDAQ. The V and J ends lost 0 bases and 1 base respectively, with 13 bases between them. This CDR3 has 16 residues. The CDR3 loop reads CASSLARYGPSYEQYF. The CDR3 DNA reads as TGTGCCAGCAGCTTAGCTCGTTACGGCCCATCCTACGAGCAGTACTTC.

The rearrangement uses TRBV5-4 and TRBJ2-3; TRBD1 might be the D (5 bases). From germline, CDR1 is SGHNT and CDR2 YYREEE (reference sequence). The CDR3 is 16 residues long. With 3 bases removed from V and 5 bases from J, the gap between germline ends came to 19 bases. The CDR3 sequence is CASSSRGQGNEDTQYF. Here the CDR3 DNA reads TGTGCCAGCAGCTCCCGTGGGCAGGGAAACGAAGATACGCAGTATTTT.

The chain links TRBV11-2 to TRBJ1-6; weak D call: TRBD1 (6 bases). V gave up 1 base and J gave up 6 bases, with 16 bases separating them. This CDR3 spans 17 amino acids. Germline V lookup: CDR1 SGHAT, CDR2 FQNNGV. CDR3 sequence reads: CASSLGGHRESNSPLHF. CDR3 bases: TGTGCCAGCAGCTTAGGGGGGCACAGGGAGAGTAATTCACCCCTCCACTTT.

The J gene is TRBJ1-2, the V gene TRBV4-1, with TRBD1 matching over 7 bases. V shed 2 bases and J 8 bases; nucleotides not matched to a gene: 11. The CDR3 loop spans 15 amino acids. Germline V CDR1 and CDR2: MGHRA, YSYEKL. The CDR3 DNA sequence: TGCGCCAGCAGCCAACCTCGACAGGGCGTTAGGGGCTACACCTTC. Translated: CASSQPRQGVRGYTF.

The chain links TRBV28 to TRBJ1-5; D may be TRBD1 (6 bases). The germline gives CDR1 MDHEN, CDR2 SYDVKM. This CDR3 is 14 amino acids long. The ends were cut back, 5 bases at V and 9 bases at J, with 17 bases in the middle. For the CDR3, the DNA is TGTGCCAGCAGTCATGGACAGTACCGGGGGCCCCAGCATTTT. The encoded protein is CASSHGQYRGPQHF.

This sequence joins TRBV5-4 and TRBJ2-1, with 8 bases aligning to TRBD1. Germline-derived CDR1 and CDR2 are SGHNT and YYREEE (reference sequence). The V segment lost 0 bases and the J segment 2 bases; nucleotides outside the gene matches: 1. The CDR3 is made up of 15 amino acids. CDR3 region: CASSLDRGTYNEQFF. The CDR3 region has the DNA TGTGCCAGCAGCTTGGACAGGGGGACCTACAATGAGCAGTTCTTC.

The sample holds one count of this clone. The chain uses TRBV5-6 and TRBJ1-6; D not certain. The germline V gene has CDR1 SGHDT and CDR2 YYEEEE. This CDR3 is 16 amino acids long. V lost 4 bases to trimming and J lost 4 bases, with 15 bases between them. CDR3 sequence (DNA): TGTGCCAGCAGCCCCACAGCGTCAACGTATAATTCACCCCTCCACTTT. It codes for CASSPTASTYNSPLHF.

The rearrangement uses TRBV27 and TRBJ2-3; a weak D match, TRBD1 (5 bases). The germline CDR1 and CDR2 sequences are MNHEY and SMNVEV (reference sequence). This CDR3 is 14 amino acids long. V was shortened by 6 bases and J by 4 bases, with 14 bases between the two germline ends. Here the CDR3 reads CASSGGRAADTQYF. In DNA, the CDR3 is TGTGCCAGCAGCGGTGGCAGGGCCGCAGATACGCAGTATTTT.

The chain recombines TRBV11-3 with TRBJ2-6, with D perhaps TRBD1 (5 bases). The germline gives CDR1 SGHNT, CDR2 YENEEA. The CDR3 totals 16 residues. V was pared by 2 bases and J by 4 bases, with 12 bases between. This chain's CDR3 is CASSLSGGAGANVLTF. In DNA form, the CDR3 reads TGTGCCAGCAGCTTATCGGGTGGGGCAGGGGCCAACGTCCTGACTTTC.

This clone was counted only a few times. The chain is built from TRBV6-5 and TRBJ2-2; possibly TRBD2 for D (5 bases). The V end was cut by 6 bases, the J end by 8 bases, with 10 bases between. The CDR3 loop spans 12 amino acids. Germline lookup yields CDR1 MNHEY and CDR2 SVGAGI. The CDR3 reads CASSRGSGELFF. The DNA of the CDR3 is TGTGCCAGCAGCCGGGGAAGTGGGGAGCTGTTTTTT.

The J gene is TRBJ2-2, the V gene TRBV5-1; 12 bases agree with TRBD2. This CDR3 has 16 residues. Germline trimming cut 5 bases from V and 7 bases from J; bases unmatched to any gene: 9. In germline, CDR1 is SGHRS, CDR2 YFSETQ. CDR3 sequence: CASSSGLAGIGGELFF. The CDR3 DNA sequence: TGCGCCAGCAGTTCGGGACTAGCGGGTATAGGCGGGGAGCTGTTTTTT.

The chain is built from TRBV6-1 and TRBJ1-1; 7 bases map to TRBD1. Losses at the gene ends were 6 bases for V and 11 bases for J; bases not matched to a gene: 15. Germline V CDR1 and CDR2: MNHNS, SASEGT. The CDR3 runs to 14 residues. In nucleotides, the CDR3 is TGTGCCAGCAGGCCGACGGACAGGCAATTCTACGCTTTCTTT. Translating it yields CASRPTDRQFYAFF.

The chain couples TRBV4-1 to TRBJ2-2; a weak D match, TRBD2 (6 bases). The CDR3 is made up of 16 amino acids. Trimming cost V 3 bases and J 0 bases, with 11 bases left between them. In germline, CDR1 is MGHRA, CDR2 YSYEKL. DNA of the CDR3: TGCGCCAGCAGCCAGCCCTGGGGGGCGAACACCGGGGAGCTGTTTTTT. Encoded protein: CASSQPWGANTGELFF.

The rearrangement uses TRBV29-1 and TRBJ1-2; maybe TRBD1 (5 bases). Germline V lookup: CDR1 SQVTM, CDR2 ANQGSEA. The CDR3 contains 11 residues. The CDR3 coding sequence is TGCAGGACGGGGGAGAACTATGGCTACACCTTC. As protein: CRTGENYGYTF.

The J gene is TRBJ2-2, the V gene TRBV11-2; D is uncertain. CDR3 length equals 15 residues. Trimming took 2 bases from V and 3 from J, leaving 10 bases between them. The germline gives CDR1 SGHAT, CDR2 FQNNGV. CDR3 nucleotides: TGTGCCAGCAGCTTATCTGACGTGGACACCGGGGAGCTGTTTTTT. Protein: CASSLSDVDTGELFF.